Sequencing of this TCR beta chain was carried out in a study of cytomegalovirus exposure and HLA in healthy donors. Study-wide context: A prior analysis found 117 million unique TCR beta sequences from some 200 million T cells.

A note on this clone: Its antigen is unidentified.

Each donor's status was that of a healthy bone marrow donor. Whole-study results and caveats: By a later analysis, the bulk of CMV-associated TCR beta chains appeared HLA-restricted. Some TCR beta chains (164 of them) were listed as cytomegalovirus-associated.

The CDR3 is 16 residues long. The germline CDR1 and CDR2 sequences are SGHVS and FNYEAQ. J was trimmed by 1 base and V by 2 bases; bases with no gene match: 8. Amplification used 60 Vbeta primers and 13 Jbeta primers. The method was immunoSEQ multiplex PCR; TCRdb's version includes in-frame clones alone and lacks a portion of them. Recorded for this sample: about 120,000 clones. Material: PBMCs. The V call is TRBV7-6, the J call TRBJ2-7; TRBD2 aligns across 7 bases. The sequence derives from a man aged 35 to 55 in good health and CMV-seropositive. The CDR3 here is CASSLKALAASYEQYF. The CDR3 DNA reads TGTGCCAGCAGCTTAAAGGCGCTAGCGGCGTCCTACGAGCAGTACTTC.